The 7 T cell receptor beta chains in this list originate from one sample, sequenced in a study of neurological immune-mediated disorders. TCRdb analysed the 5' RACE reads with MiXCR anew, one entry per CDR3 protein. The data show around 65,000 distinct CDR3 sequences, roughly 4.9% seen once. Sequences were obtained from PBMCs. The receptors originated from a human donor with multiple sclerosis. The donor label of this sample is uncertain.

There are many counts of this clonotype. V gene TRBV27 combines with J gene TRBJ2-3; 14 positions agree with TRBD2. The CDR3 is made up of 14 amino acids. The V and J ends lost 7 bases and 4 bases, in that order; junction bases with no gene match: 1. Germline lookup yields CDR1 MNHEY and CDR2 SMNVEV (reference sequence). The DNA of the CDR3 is TGTGCCAGCACGACTAGCGGGGGGGCAGATACGCAGTATTTT. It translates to CASTTSGGADTQYF.

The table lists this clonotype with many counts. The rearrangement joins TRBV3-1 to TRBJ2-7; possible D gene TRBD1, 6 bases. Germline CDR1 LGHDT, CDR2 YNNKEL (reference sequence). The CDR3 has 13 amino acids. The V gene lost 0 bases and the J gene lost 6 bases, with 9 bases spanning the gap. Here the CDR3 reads CASSQDTRGEQYF. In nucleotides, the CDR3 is TGTGCCAGCAGCCAAGATACCAGGGGCGAGCAGTACTTC.

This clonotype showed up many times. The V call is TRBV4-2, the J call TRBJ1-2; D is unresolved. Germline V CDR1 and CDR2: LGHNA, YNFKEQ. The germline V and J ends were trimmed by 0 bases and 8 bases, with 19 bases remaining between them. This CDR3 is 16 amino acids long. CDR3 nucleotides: TGTGCCAGCAGCCAAGATTTTGGGGTCTCCAGCCGAGGCTACACCTTC. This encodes CASSQDFGVSSRGYTF.

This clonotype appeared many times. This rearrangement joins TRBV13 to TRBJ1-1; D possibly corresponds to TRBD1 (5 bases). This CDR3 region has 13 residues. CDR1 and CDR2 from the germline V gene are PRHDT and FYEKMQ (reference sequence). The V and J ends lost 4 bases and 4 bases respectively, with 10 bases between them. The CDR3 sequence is CASSWGPSTEAFF. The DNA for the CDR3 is TGTGCCAGCAGCTGGGGACCGAGCACTGAAGCTTTCTTT.

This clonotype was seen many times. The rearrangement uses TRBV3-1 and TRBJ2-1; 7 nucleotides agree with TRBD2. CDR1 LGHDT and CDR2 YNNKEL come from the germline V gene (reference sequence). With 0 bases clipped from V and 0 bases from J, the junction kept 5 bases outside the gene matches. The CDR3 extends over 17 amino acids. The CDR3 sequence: CASSQDGAGSSYNEQFF. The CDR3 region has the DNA TGTGCCAGCAGCCAAGACGGAGCGGGGAGCTCCTACAATGAGCAGTTCTTC.

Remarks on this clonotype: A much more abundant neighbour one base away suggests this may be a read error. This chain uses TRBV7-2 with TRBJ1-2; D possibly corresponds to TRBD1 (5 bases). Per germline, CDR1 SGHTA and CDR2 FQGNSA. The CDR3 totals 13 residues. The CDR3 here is CANSLRGTGGYTF. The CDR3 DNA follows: TGTGCCAACAGCTTACGGGGGACCGGGGGCTACACCTTC.

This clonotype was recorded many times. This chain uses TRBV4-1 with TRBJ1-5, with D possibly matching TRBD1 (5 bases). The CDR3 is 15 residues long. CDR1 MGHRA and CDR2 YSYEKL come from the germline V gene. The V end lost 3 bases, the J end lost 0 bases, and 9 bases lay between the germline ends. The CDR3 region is CASSHHRYSNQPQHF. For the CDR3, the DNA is TGCGCCAGCAGCCATCACAGGTATAGCAATCAGCCCCAGCATTTT.